Here is one TCR beta chain with its context. Per the authors' pipeline: Scientists estimated how many nucleated cells there were by amplifying reference gene primers. The assay was immunoSEQ multiplex PCR, and TCRdb's table has in-frame clones only and misses some. V and J calls and clone size are copied from that table; D and trimming were computed from the DNA. Of tens of thousands of clones listed, roughly 83% were seen once; the top ten hold about 20%. This sample is drawn from a study of blood T cell repertoires in COVID-19. Study context: Samples came from the United States, Italy and Spain, spanning acute and convalescent COVID-19.

The sequencing input was peripheral blood. This clonotype was sampled from a woman over 75 with acute or convalescent COVID-19.

For the CDR3, the DNA is TGTGCCAGCAGTTACTCGGAGGGTCCGGGAAACGAGCAGTACTTC. This encodes CASSYSEGPGNEQYF. The V and J genes are TRBV6-5 and TRBJ2-7; a weak D match, TRBD2 (6 bases). Trimming shortened V by 0 bases and J by 5 bases, and 14 bases separated the two germline ends. This CDR3 is built from 15 residues. Germline V gene sequence: CDR1 MNHEY, CDR2 SVGAGI.